This is a list of T cell receptor beta chains from one sample in a study of blood T cell repertoires in COVID-19. This table comes from immunoSEQ multiplex PCR, and its TCRdb copy is limited to in-frame clones, with some not included. The table records around 100,000 clones, 70% to 90% of them present only once. Sequencing input: peripheral blood. These receptors came from a man older than 75 with acute or convalescent COVID-19. Both conserved end residues are part of each CDR3. The order of the fields is J gene, D gene, CDR3 length, V gene, clone size, CDR3 protein, CDR3 DNA. A D gene is named only where the DNA matches it firmly. Part of the rows lack a size; the others show once, few, many or a class for expanded clones.

>TRBJ2-7|TRBD2|16|TRBV19|.
CASSKGLAGDSYEQYF
TGTGCCAGTAGCAAGGGACTAGCGGGAGATTCCTACGAGCAGTACTTC
>TRBJ2-1|TRBD2|14|TRBV15|.
CATSAGGSYNEQFF
TGTGCCACCAGCGCGGGAGGGTCCTACAATGAGCAGTTCTTC
>TRBJ2-2|TRBD1|15|TRBV24-1|.
CATSERDRYTGELFF
TGTGCCACCAGTGAAAGGGACAGATACACCGGGGAGCTGTTTTTT
>TRBJ2-2|.|14|TRBV5-1|.
CASSSQGNTGELFF
TGCGCCAGCAGCTCCCAGGGGAACACCGGGGAGCTGTTTTTT
>TRBJ2-4|.|12|TRBV28|.
CASMGDSNIQYF
TGTGCCAGCATGGGTGACTCAAACATTCAGTACTTC
>TRBJ2-7|TRBD1|15|TRBV7-3|.
CASSFLQGEFYEQYF
TGTGCCAGCAGCTTTCTACAGGGGGAGTTCTACGAGCAGTACTTC
>TRBJ1-6|.|14|TRBV19|.
CASSNSRYNSPLHF
TGTGCCAGTAGCAACAGCAGATATAATTCACCCCTCCACTTT
>TRBJ1-2|.|12|TRBV28|.
CASTSQGYGYTF
TGTGCCAGCACCTCCCAGGGTTATGGCTACACCTTC
>TRBJ2-1|.|13|TRBV5-6|.
CASSLYASSKQFF
TGTGCCAGCAGCTTGTACGCATCGTCTAAGCAGTTCTTC
>TRBJ2-2|TRBD1|16|TRBV18|.
CASSPRTGYDTGELFF
TGTGCCAGCTCACCACGGACAGGGTATGACACCGGGGAGCTGTTTTTT
>TRBJ2-1|.|13|TRBV24-1|.
CATSANYHNEQFF
TGTGCCACCAGTGCAAACTACCACAATGAGCAGTTCTTC
>TRBJ2-4|TRBD1|15|TRBV2|.
CASSALQGQGNIQYF
TGTGCCAGCAGTGCCTTACAGGGGCAGGGAAACATTCAGTACTTC
>TRBJ2-7|.|14|TRBV6-5|.
CASSRSPRTAGGSF
TGTGCCAGCAGCCGCTCCCCTCGTACGGCAGGGGGGTCCTTC
>TRBJ2-5|.|13|TRBV28|.
CASSLYPEETQYF
TGTGCCAGCAGTTTATACCCAGAAGAGACCCAGTACTTC
>TRBJ1-4|TRBD1|16|TRBV4-2|once
CASSQVTGTGNEKLFF
TGTGCCAGCAGCCAAGTCACAGGGACAGGGAATGAAAAACTGTTTTTT
>TRBJ2-1|.|14|TRBV6-6|.
CASSRGGTYNEQFF
TGTGCCAGCAGTAGGGGTGGGACCTACAATGAGCAGTTCTTC
>TRBJ2-7|TRBD1|15|TRBV28|.
CASSPSGQGWNEQYF
TGTGCCAGCAGTCCCTCTGGACAGGGGTGGAACGAGCAGTACTTC